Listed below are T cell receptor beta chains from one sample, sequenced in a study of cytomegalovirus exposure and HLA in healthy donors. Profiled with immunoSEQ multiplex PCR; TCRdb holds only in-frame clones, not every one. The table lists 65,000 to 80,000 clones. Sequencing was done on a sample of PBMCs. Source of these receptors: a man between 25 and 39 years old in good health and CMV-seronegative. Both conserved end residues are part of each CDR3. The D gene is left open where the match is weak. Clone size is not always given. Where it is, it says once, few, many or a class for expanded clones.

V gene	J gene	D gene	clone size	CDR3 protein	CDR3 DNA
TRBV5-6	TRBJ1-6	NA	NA	CASSPWEADDSPLHF	TGTGCCAGCAGCCCATGGGAGGCGGACGATTCACCCCTCCACTTT
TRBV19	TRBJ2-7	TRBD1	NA	CASSPRDRVTYEQYF	TGTGCCAGTAGTCCGCGGGACAGGGTGACTTACGAGCAGTACTTC
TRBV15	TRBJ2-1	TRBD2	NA	CATSRDPSGYDNEQFF	TGTGCCACCAGCAGAGACCCTAGCGGGTACGACAATGAGCAGTTCTTC
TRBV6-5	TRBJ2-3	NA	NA	CASSYPGTDTQYF	TGTGCCAGCAGTTACCCCGGCACAGATACGCAGTATTTT
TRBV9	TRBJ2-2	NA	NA	CASSTSRRGGLGELFF	TGTGCCAGCAGCACCTCGAGGAGGGGGGGGCTCGGGGAGCTGTTTTTT
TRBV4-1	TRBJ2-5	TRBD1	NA	CASSQGRTGQETQYF	TGCGCCAGCAGCCAAGGGAGGACAGGACAAGAGACCCAGTACTTC
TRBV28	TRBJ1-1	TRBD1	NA	CASSFQQGAYGTEAFF	TGTGCCAGCAGTTTTCAACAGGGGGCGTATGGTACTGAAGCTTTCTTT
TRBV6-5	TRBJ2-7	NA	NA	CASRGSTYEQYF	TGTGCCAGCAGAGGGAGCACCTACGAGCAGTACTTC
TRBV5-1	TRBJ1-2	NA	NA	CASSLALTNYGYTF	TGCGCCAGCAGCTTGGCCCTTACTAACTATGGCTACACCTTC
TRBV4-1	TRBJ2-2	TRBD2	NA	CASSQRLAAGELFF	TGCGCCAGCAGCCAACGTCTAGCGGCCGGGGAGCTGTTTTTT
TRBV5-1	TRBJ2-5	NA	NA	CASSSGQIQETQYF	TGCGCCAGCAGCTCTGGCCAGATACAAGAGACCCAGTACTTC
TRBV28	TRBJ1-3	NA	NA	CASSFHRANTIYF	TGTGCCAGCAGTTTCCACAGGGCCAACACCATATATTTT
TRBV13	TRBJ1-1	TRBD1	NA	CASSPRDRNTEAFF	TGTGCCAGCAGCCCCCGGGACAGGAACACTGAAGCTTTCTTT
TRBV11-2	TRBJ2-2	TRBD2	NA	CASRLTSGATGELFF	TGTGCCAGCAGGCTAACTAGCGGGGCCACCGGGGAGCTGTTTTTT
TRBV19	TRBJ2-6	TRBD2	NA	CASSSLGLAGDYSGANVLTF	TGTGCCAGTAGTTCCCTGGGACTAGCGGGGGACTACTCTGGGGCCAACGTCCTGACTTTC
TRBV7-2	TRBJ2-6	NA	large	CASSFNSGANVLTF	TGTGCCAGCAGCTTTAACTCTGGGGCCAACGTCCTGACTTTC
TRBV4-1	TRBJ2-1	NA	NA	CASSQRRTRHKDEQFF	TGCGCCAGCAGCCAGAGGAGGACGCGACATAAGGATGAGCAGTTCTTC
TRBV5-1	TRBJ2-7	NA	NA	CASIGTNSYEQYF	TGCGCCAGCATTGGTACTAACTCCTACGAGCAGTACTTC
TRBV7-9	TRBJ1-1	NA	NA	CASSLVQGEAFF	TGTGCCAGCAGCTTGGTTCAGGGTGAAGCTTTCTTT
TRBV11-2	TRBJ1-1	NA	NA	CASSLFGQYTEAFF	TGTGCCAGCAGCTTATTCGGACAGTACACTGAAGCTTTCTTT
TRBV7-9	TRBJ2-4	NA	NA	CASSSHRGINIQYF	TGTGCCAGCAGCTCTCATAGAGGAATAAACATTCAGTACTTC
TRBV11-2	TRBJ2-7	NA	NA	CASSPGTPAYEQYF	TGTGCCAGCAGCCCCGGGACACCAGCCTACGAGCAGTACTTC
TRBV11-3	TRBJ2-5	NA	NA	CASSPLETQYF	TGTGCCAGCAGCCCCCTAGAGACCCAGTACTTC